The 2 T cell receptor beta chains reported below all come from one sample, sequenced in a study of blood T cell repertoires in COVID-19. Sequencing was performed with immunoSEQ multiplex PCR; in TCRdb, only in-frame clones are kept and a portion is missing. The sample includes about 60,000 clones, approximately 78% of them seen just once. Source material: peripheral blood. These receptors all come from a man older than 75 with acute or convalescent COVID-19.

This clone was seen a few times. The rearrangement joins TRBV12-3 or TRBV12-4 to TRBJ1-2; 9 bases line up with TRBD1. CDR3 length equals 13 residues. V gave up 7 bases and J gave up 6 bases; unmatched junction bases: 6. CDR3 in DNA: TGTGCCAGCACCATGGGACAGGGTGATGGCTACACCTTC. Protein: CASTMGQGDGYTF.

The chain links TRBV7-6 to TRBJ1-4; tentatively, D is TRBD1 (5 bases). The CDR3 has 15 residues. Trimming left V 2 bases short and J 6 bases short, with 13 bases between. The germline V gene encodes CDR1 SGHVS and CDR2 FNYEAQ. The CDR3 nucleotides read TGTGCCAGCAGCTTATGGGCAGGGAGGGATGAAAAACTGTTTTTT. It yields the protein CASSLWAGRDEKLFF.